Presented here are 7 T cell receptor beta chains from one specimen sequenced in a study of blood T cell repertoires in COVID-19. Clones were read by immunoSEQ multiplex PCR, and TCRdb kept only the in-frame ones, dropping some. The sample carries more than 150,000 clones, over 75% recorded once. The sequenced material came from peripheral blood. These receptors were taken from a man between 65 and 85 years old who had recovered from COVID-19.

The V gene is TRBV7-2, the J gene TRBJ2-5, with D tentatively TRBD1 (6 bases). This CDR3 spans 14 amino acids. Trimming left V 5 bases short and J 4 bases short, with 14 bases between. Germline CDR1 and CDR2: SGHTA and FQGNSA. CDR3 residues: CASSKQGLVETQYF. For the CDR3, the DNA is TGTGCCAGCAGCAAACAGGGCCTCGTAGAGACCCAGTACTTC.

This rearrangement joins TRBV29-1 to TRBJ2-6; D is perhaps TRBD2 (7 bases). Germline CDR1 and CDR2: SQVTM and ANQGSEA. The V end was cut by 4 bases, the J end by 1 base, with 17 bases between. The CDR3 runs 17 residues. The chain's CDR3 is CSVARGRGLSGANVLTF. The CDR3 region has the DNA TGCAGCGTTGCACGGGGCAGGGGACTATCTGGGGCCAACGTCCTGACTTTC.

Here the CDR3 reads CASNDIGSSYNEQFF. DNA of the CDR3: TGTGCCAGTAACGATATCGGGAGCTCCTACAATGAGCAGTTCTTC. This chain uses TRBV19 with TRBJ2-1, with a tentative D call TRBD2 (6 bases). Trimming took 7 bases from V and 0 from J, leaving 13 bases between them. The CDR3 contains 15 residues. The germline V gene encodes CDR1 LNHDA and CDR2 SQIVND (reference sequence).

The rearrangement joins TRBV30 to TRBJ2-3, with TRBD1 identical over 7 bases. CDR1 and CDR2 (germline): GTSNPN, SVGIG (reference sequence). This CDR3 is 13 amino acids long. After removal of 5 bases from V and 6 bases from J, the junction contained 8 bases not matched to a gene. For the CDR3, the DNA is TGTGCCTGGGCAAGACAGGGTTTGGATACGCAGTATTTT. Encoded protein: CAWARQGLDTQYF.

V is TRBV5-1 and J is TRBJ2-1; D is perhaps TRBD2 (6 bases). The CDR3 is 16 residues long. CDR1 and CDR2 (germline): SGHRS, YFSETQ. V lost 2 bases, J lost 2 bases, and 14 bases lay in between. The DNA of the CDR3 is TGCGCCAGCAGCTTTGGGGGTAGCGGTACCTACAATGAGCAGTTCTTC. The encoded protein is CASSFGGSGTYNEQFF.

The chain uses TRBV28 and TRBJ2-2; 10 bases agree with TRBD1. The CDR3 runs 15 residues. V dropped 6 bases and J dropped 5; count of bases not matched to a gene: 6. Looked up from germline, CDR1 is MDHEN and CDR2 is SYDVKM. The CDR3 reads CASRRQGAGTGELFF. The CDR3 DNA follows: TGTGCCAGCAGGCGACAGGGGGCGGGGACCGGGGAGCTGTTTTTT.

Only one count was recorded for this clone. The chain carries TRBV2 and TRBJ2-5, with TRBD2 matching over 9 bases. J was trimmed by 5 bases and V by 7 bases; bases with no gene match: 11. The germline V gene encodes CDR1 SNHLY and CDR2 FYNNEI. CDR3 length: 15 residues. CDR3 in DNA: TGTGCCAGCACCCTAGGCGTAGCGGGAGAGGAGACCCAGTACTTC. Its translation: CASTLGVAGEETQYF.